The 28 T cell receptor beta chains below all came from one sample that was sequenced in a study of cytomegalovirus exposure and HLA in healthy donors. Both 60 Vbeta primers and 13 Jbeta primers went into the PCR. Data came from immunoSEQ multiplex PCR; TCRdb stores just in-frame clones and leaves some out. Seen here are around 63,000 clones, about 79% observed once, and the top ten hold under 9%. Sequenced input: PBMCs. Receptors were obtained from a man in his 60s in good health and CMV-seropositive.

The chain has TRBV28 and TRBJ1-2; weak D call: TRBD1 (6 bases). The CDR3 sequence is 16 residues long. Trimming cost V 3 bases and J 5 bases, with 19 bases left between them. Germline assignment: CDR1 MDHEN and CDR2 SYDVKM. The CDR3 DNA is TGTGCCAGCAGTTTGGCCCCGCTAATACAGGGATATGGCTACACCTTC. It encodes CASSLAPLIQGYGYTF.

The V gene is TRBV7-8, the J gene TRBJ2-5; D remains ambiguous. Germline values: CDR1 SGHVS, CDR2 FQNEAQ. V was pared by 5 bases and J by 2 bases, with 15 bases between. This CDR3 region has 15 residues. The CDR3 DNA sequence: TGTGCCAGCAGCCCACCCCATGGCAGTCAAGAGACCCAGTACTTC. Translated, it gives CASSPPHGSQETQYF.

J is TRBJ1-1 and V is TRBV5-1; a weak D match, TRBD1 (5 bases). The germline V and J ends were trimmed by 2 bases and 3 bases, with 14 bases remaining between them. The germline CDR1 and CDR2 sequences are SGHRS and YFSETQ. The length of the CDR3 is 15 residues. The CDR3 spells CASSLRQGGDTEAFF. The CDR3 DNA sequence: TGCGCCAGCAGCTTAAGGCAGGGTGGAGACACTGAAGCTTTCTTT.

The chain has TRBV6-5 and TRBJ1-5, with D maybe TRBD1 (5 bases). There are 13 residues in the CDR3. CDR1 MNHEY and CDR2 SVGAGI come from the germline V gene. V was pared by 7 bases and J by 4 bases, with 11 bases between. The CDR3 region is CASTQGRNQPQHF. The CDR3 DNA reads as TGTGCCAGCACTCAGGGCAGGAATCAGCCCCAGCATTTT.

The chain couples TRBV6-5 to TRBJ2-7; TRBD2 is a possible D gene (6 bases). This CDR3 spans 13 amino acids. The germline V and J ends were trimmed by 6 bases and 3 bases, with 12 bases remaining between them. The V gene's germline CDR1 is MNHEY and CDR2 SVGAGI. CDR3 residues: CASSLDGGYEQYF. For the CDR3, the DNA is TGTGCCAGCAGCCTCGACGGGGGCTACGAGCAGTACTTC.

With regard to this clone: The junction differs from germline at one of its ends, possibly a read error. J is TRBJ1-5 and V is TRBV7-7, with 7 positions matching TRBD1. The CDR3 runs 19 residues. Germline V gives CDR1 SSHAT, CDR2 FNYEAQ (reference sequence). The chain's CDR3 is CASSHLRGKEAVSNQPQHF. The CDR3 DNA sequence: TGTGCTAGCAGCCACCTCAGGGGGAAGGAAGCGGTAAGCAATCAGCCCCAGCATTTT.

Concerning this clone itself: Lacking the conserved final phenylalanine or tryptophan, this CDR3 likely reflects a read error. The chain has TRBV19 and TRBJ1-2; no clear D. V lost 10 bases to trimming and J lost 2 bases, with 11 bases between them. The CDR3 sequence is 12 residues long. Germline CDR1 LNHDA, CDR2 SQIVND (reference sequence). This CDR3 reads CATWEVNYGYTL. CDR3 in DNA: TGTGCCACCTGGGAGGTCAACTATGGCTACACCCTC.

This chain uses TRBV9 with TRBJ2-2; D ambiguous. Trimming left V 0 bases short and J 4 bases short, with 4 bases between. This CDR3 region has 13 residues. Germline lookup yields CDR1 SGDLS and CDR2 YYNGEE. CDR3 sequence: CASSVGATGELFF. In nucleotides, the CDR3 is TGTGCCAGCAGCGTAGGAGCCACCGGGGAGCTGTTTTTT.

This chain uses TRBV2 with TRBJ2-3, with D possibly matching TRBD1 (6 bases). V was clipped by 7 bases and J by 2 bases, with 10 bases between them. The CDR3 is 13 residues long. CDR1 and CDR2 (germline): SNHLY, FYNNEI. The CDR3 nucleotides read TGTGCCAGCAAAGGACAGAACACAGATACGCAGTATTTT. Amino acids: CASKGQNTDTQYF.

The chain joins TRBV7-8 to TRBJ2-2, with TRBD2 identical over 12 bases. The CDR3 has 16 residues. Germline lookup yields CDR1 SGHVS and CDR2 FQNEAQ. V was clipped by 5 bases and J by 4 bases; unmatched bases: 5. The chain's CDR3 is CASSRTSGRLTGELFF. In DNA form, the CDR3 reads TGTGCCAGCAGCAGAACTAGCGGGAGGCTCACCGGGGAGCTGTTTTTT.

This chain uses TRBV14 with TRBJ1-1; D not resolved. The germline V gene encodes CDR1 SGHDN and CDR2 FVKESK. The CDR3 has 12 residues. V was clipped by 0 bases and J by 6 bases, with 5 bases between them. CDR3 in amino acids: CASSQEQSEAFF. CDR3 sequence (DNA): TGTGCCAGCAGCCAAGAACAGTCTGAAGCTTTCTTT.

V and J are TRBV19 and TRBJ2-3; 7 bases agree with TRBD2. The CDR3 is made up of 16 amino acids. The V gene's germline CDR1 is LNHDA and CDR2 SQIVND (reference sequence). J gave up 0 bases and V 5 bases, and 8 bases lay outside the gene matches. The CDR3 loop reads CASSGGREGSTDTQYF. The CDR3 region has the DNA TGTGCCAGTAGTGGCGGGAGAGAGGGTAGCACAGATACGCAGTATTTT. The variable domain in full, completed from reference TRBV19 and TRBJ2-3, reads DGGITQSPKYLFRKEGQNVTLSCEQNLNHDAMYWYRQDPGQGLRLIYYSQIVNDFQKGDIAEGYSVSREKKESFPLTVTSAQKNPTAFYLCASSGGREGSTDTQYFGPGTRLTVL.

V is TRBV5-1 and J is TRBJ2-7, with 7 positions matching TRBD1. Germline V gene data show CDR1 as SGHRS and CDR2 as YFSETQ. This CDR3 contains 15 residues. The trim removed 4 bases at V and 4 bases at J, leaving 11 bases unmatched. CDR3 sequence: CASSPKPGQQYEQYF. Here the CDR3 DNA reads TGCGCCAGCAGCCCTAAACCGGGACAGCAATACGAGCAGTACTTC. The variable domain in full, with the rest retrieved from reference TRBV5-1 and TRBJ2-7, is KAGVTQTPRYLIKTRGQQVTLSCSPISGHRSVSWYQQTPGQGLQFLFEYFSETQRNKGNFPGRFSGRQFSNSRSEMNVSTLELGDSALYLCASSPKPGQQYEQYFGPGTRLTVT.

The CDR3 nucleotides read TGTGCCAGCAGCGGAGGGAGGACTGAAGCTTTCTTT. As protein: CASSGGRTEAFF. This chain links TRBV6-5 with TRBJ1-1; D is unclear. Germline V gene sequence: CDR1 MNHEY, CDR2 SVGAGI. V lost 6 bases to trimming and J lost 5 bases, with 10 bases between them. The CDR3 is made up of 12 amino acids.

This chain joins TRBV9 and TRBJ2-7, with 11 positions matching TRBD1. The trim removed 4 bases at V and 3 bases at J, leaving 6 bases unmatched. Per germline, CDR1 SGDLS and CDR2 YYNGEE. The CDR3 is made up of 15 amino acids. The DNA for the CDR3 is TGTGCCAGCAGCTATGGACAGGGGGCAAGCTACGAGCAGTACTTC. Its translation: CASSYGQGASYEQYF.

The V gene is TRBV7-8, the J gene TRBJ2-2; a weak D match, TRBD2 (6 bases). Germline V lookup: CDR1 SGHVS, CDR2 FQNEAQ. Trimming removed 0 bases from V and 4 bases from J, with 12 bases in between. The CDR3 runs 16 residues. The CDR3 coding sequence is TGTGCCAGCAGCTTAGCGCGGCAGGGAGGCACCGGGGAGCTGTTTTTT. Translated: CASSLARQGGTGELFF.

The CDR3 protein is CASSFRTGGNEQYF. CDR3 nucleotide sequence: TGTGCCAGCAGTTTTCGGACAGGGGGCAACGAGCAGTACTTC. V gene TRBV27 combines with J gene TRBJ2-7, with 11 bases identical to TRBD1. Germline V gene data show CDR1 as MNHEY and CDR2 as SMNVEV (reference sequence). CDR3 length equals 14 residues. V lost 3 bases and J lost 5; bases outside the gene matches: 3.

V gene TRBV6-5 combines with J gene TRBJ1-5, with 7 bases identical to TRBD1. V dropped 7 bases and J dropped 0; count of bases not matched to a gene: 6. This CDR3 comprises 15 residues. Germline V gene data show CDR1 as MNHEY and CDR2 as SVGAGI. As DNA, the CDR3 is TGTGCCAGCACCAACCGGACAGGTAGCAATCAGCCCCAGCATTTT. Protein product: CASTNRTGSNQPQHF.

This clone was recorded a few times. This chain links TRBV4-1 with TRBJ2-7; 8 positions match TRBD1. From germline, CDR1 is MGHRA and CDR2 YSYEKL. The trim removed 2 bases at V and 5 bases at J, leaving 5 bases unmatched. This CDR3 is 14 amino acids long. The CDR3 region is CASSQPTGVDEQYF. The CDR3 nucleotides read TGCGCCAGCAGCCAACCGACAGGGGTCGACGAGCAGTACTTC.

The chain recombines TRBV10-3 with TRBJ2-7, with 7 bases that match TRBD1. The CDR3 consists of 14 residues. V was clipped by 4 bases and J by 2 bases; unmatched bases: 5. Germline CDR1 ENHRY, CDR2 SYGVKD. The CDR3 DNA is TGTGCCATCAGTGTCGGGCAGGGGGCCTACGAGCAGTACTTC. Protein sequence: CAISVGQGAYEQYF.

The table lists this clone with a few counts. The chain joins TRBV7-9 to TRBJ2-7; D might be TRBD2 (7 bases). The CDR3 length is 15 residues. Looked up from germline, CDR1 is SEHNR and CDR2 is FQNEAQ (reference sequence). Trimming took 1 base from V and 5 from J, leaving 15 bases between them. CDR3 bases: TGTGCCAGCAGCTTAGGCCGCGGGGGCCGCGACGAGCAGTACTTC. It translates to CASSLGRGGRDEQYF.

The V gene is TRBV14, the J gene TRBJ2-1, with D tentatively TRBD2 (6 bases). CDR3 size: 12 residues. V lost 5 bases and J 7 bases, leaving 9 bases between the germline ends. The germline V gene encodes CDR1 SGHDN and CDR2 FVKESK. This CDR3 reads CASSVAGNEQFF. The DNA of the CDR3 is TGTGCCAGCAGCGTGGCGGGAAATGAGCAGTTCTTC.

The chain employs TRBV11-2 and TRBJ2-3; the D gene is possibly TRBD2 (6 bases). V dropped 1 base and J dropped 4 bases, with 18 bases sitting between them. Looked up from germline, CDR1 is SGHAT and CDR2 is FQNNGV. The CDR3 extends over 17 amino acids. The DNA for the CDR3 is TGTGCCAGCAGCTTAGGTCTCGCGCGGGGCATTCCAGATACGCAGTATTTT. This codes for CASSLGLARGIPDTQYF.

The V gene is TRBV18, the J gene TRBJ1-1, with 7 nucleotides matching TRBD1. Trimming at V came to 5 bases and at J to 2 bases, leaving 5 bases not matched to a gene. Germline-derived CDR1 and CDR2 are KGHSH and LQKENI. This CDR3 region has 14 residues. The CDR3 sequence is CASSFGTANTEAFF. The DNA of the CDR3 is TGTGCCAGCTCATTCGGGACAGCCAACACTGAAGCTTTCTTT.

This clone was picked up a small number of times. The rearrangement joins TRBV6-5 to TRBJ1-6; perhaps TRBD1 as D (5 bases). With 6 bases removed from V and 7 bases from J, the gap between germline ends came to 10 bases. The CDR3 spans 13 residues. CDR1 and CDR2 from the germline V gene are MNHEY and SVGAGI. Here the CDR3 DNA reads TGTGCCAGCAGGGCGGGGCACAATTCACCCCTCCACTTT. Translating gives CASRAGHNSPLHF.

The J gene is TRBJ2-2, the V gene TRBV6-4; maybe TRBD2 (6 bases). The V and J ends lost 5 bases and 5 bases respectively, with 12 bases between them. Germline CDR1 is MRHNA and CDR2 is SNTAGT. This CDR3 is 14 amino acids long. The CDR3 DNA sequence: TGTGCCAGCAGTTCCGGGGAGGAGACCGGGGAGCTGTTTTTT. Amino acid sequence: CASSSGEETGELFF.

This clone was recorded once. Germline and junction disagree at one end, which may indicate a read error. The V and J genes are TRBV7-9 and TRBJ2-7, with 13 nucleotides matching TRBD2. Germline lookup yields CDR1 SEHNR and CDR2 FQNEAQ (reference sequence). The CDR3 length is 16 residues. The CDR3 sequence: CSSSLALAGGPGEQYF. The DNA of the CDR3 is TGTTCCAGCAGCTTAGCACTAGCGGGAGGGCCGGGGGAGCAGTACTTC.

The chain recombines TRBV4-1 with TRBJ1-1, with 7 bases lining up with TRBD1. The CDR3 runs to 17 residues. J was trimmed by 1 base and V by 4 bases; bases with no gene match: 12. The germline V gene has CDR1 MGHRA and CDR2 YSYEKL. CDR3 protein: CASSPLQGKNGNTEAFF. As DNA, the CDR3 is TGCGCCAGCAGCCCTTTACAGGGGAAGAACGGGAACACTGAAGCTTTCTTT.